Presented here are 23 T cell receptor beta chains from one specimen sequenced in a study of T cell responses to AZD1222 COVID-19 vaccine. Method: immunoSEQ multiplex PCR; TCRdb's copy keeps in-frame clones and lacks some. The repertoire holds 140,000 to 150,000 clones, with 85% to 95% as singletons. The material was peripheral blood, obtained on day 0 of AZD1222 vaccination. The receptor source for this set is an adult in good health.

This clone was found once. The chain links TRBV27 to TRBJ1-1, with D unclear. The germline gives CDR1 MNHEY, CDR2 SMNVEV (reference sequence). V gave up 6 bases and J gave up 4 bases, with 9 bases separating them. The CDR3 has 12 amino acids. The CDR3 DNA is TGTGCCAGCAGAGCCCGGAGCACTGAAGCTTTCTTT. Translating it yields CASRARSTEAFF.

The genes are TRBV3-1 (or the pseudogene TRBV3-2) and TRBJ2-2; 9 bases map to TRBD1. Germline CDR1 LGHDT, CDR2 YNNKEL (reference sequence). The CDR3 sequence is 14 residues long. Unmatched junction bases numbered 2, after V lost 4 bases and J lost 5 bases. The CDR3 DNA sequence: TGTGCCAGCAGCCTACAGGGGGCAACCGGGGAGCTGTTTTTT. Protein: CASSLQGATGELFF.

Details on this clone: The sample carries other DNA sequences with the same CDR3. The CDR3 DNA reads as TGTGCCAGCAGTGACGAAGTGAACACTGAAGCTTTCTTT. This translates into CASSDEVNTEAFF. The chain carries TRBV2 and TRBJ1-1; no firm D call. This CDR3 comprises 13 residues. Germline V lookup: CDR1 SNHLY, CDR2 FYNNEI. Trimming removed 3 bases from V and 0 bases from J, with 5 bases in between.

This chain connects TRBV3-1 (or the pseudogene TRBV3-2) to TRBJ1-3, with D unclear. V was shortened by 0 bases and J by 15 bases, with 18 bases between the two germline ends. CDR3 length: 14 amino acids. Germline V lookup: CDR1 LGHDT, CDR2 YNNKEL (reference sequence). The CDR3 here is CASSQDGDFRARYF. Written as DNA, the CDR3 is TGTGCCAGCAGCCAAGATGGGGATTTTCGGGCCAGATATTTT.

The V and J genes are TRBV14 and TRBJ2-1, with TRBD2 as a possible D gene (6 bases). This CDR3 is built from 14 residues. Germline V gene lookup returns CDR1 SGHDN and CDR2 FVKESK. Trimming shortened V by 2 bases and J by 9 bases, and 14 bases separated the two germline ends. The CDR3 is CASSQLAGPSEQFF. CDR3 bases: TGTGCCAGCAGCCAACTGGCGGGGCCTTCTGAGCAGTTCTTC.

In its sample, this clone was seen once. V usage is TRBV4-3 and J usage is TRBJ1-2; 7 bases fit TRBD1. Trimming cost V 0 bases and J 5 bases; bases outside gene matches: 15. This CDR3 is built from 18 residues. Looked up from germline, CDR1 is LGHNA and CDR2 is YSLEER. CDR3 sequence reads: CASSQEDSGTAERYGYTF. The DNA of the CDR3 is TGCGCCAGCAGCCAAGAAGATAGTGGGACAGCCGAGCGGTATGGCTACACCTTC.

The V call is TRBV11-3, the J call TRBJ2-7; TRBD2 agrees at 13 bases. This CDR3 has 18 amino acids. Germline CDR1 is SGHNT and CDR2 is YENEEA. The trim removed 5 bases at V and 7 bases at J, leaving 17 bases unmatched. This CDR3 reads CASSPRTSGGPFIREQYF. CDR3 DNA: TGTGCCAGCAGCCCACGGACTAGCGGGGGCCCTTTTATACGGGAGCAGTACTTC.

The chain couples TRBV30 to TRBJ1-5, with D possibly being TRBD1 (5 bases). The CDR3 spans 14 residues. Germline-derived CDR1 and CDR2 are GTSNPN and SVGIG (reference sequence). V gave up 0 bases and J gave up 0 bases, with 6 bases separating them. CDR3 amino acids: CAWSVGGSNQPQHF. The CDR3 region has the DNA TGTGCCTGGAGTGTTGGGGGTAGCAATCAGCCCCAGCATTTT. The full variable domain, rest sourced from reference TRBV30 and TRBJ1-5, is SQTIHQWPATLVQPVGSPLSLECTVEGTSNPNLYWYRQAAGRGLQLLFYSVGIGQISSEVPQNLSASRPQDRQFILSSKKLLLSDSGFYLCAWSVGGSNQPQHFGDGTRLSIL.

This rearrangement joins TRBV30 to TRBJ2-1; TRBD2 agrees at 10 bases. The germline V gene has CDR1 GTSNPN and CDR2 SVGIG (reference sequence). Losses at the gene ends were 4 bases for V and 7 bases for J; bases not matched to a gene: 7. The CDR3 loop spans 14 amino acids. The CDR3: CAWKLSGGFNEQFF. CDR3 DNA: TGTGCCTGGAAGCTTAGCGGGGGGTTTAATGAGCAGTTCTTC.

The gene calls are TRBV6-2 or TRBV6-3 and TRBJ1-2; tentatively, D is TRBD1 (5 bases). V lost 2 bases, J lost 8 bases, and 9 bases lay in between. CDR1 is MNHEY, CDR2 SVGEGT, per germline. The CDR3 runs to 12 residues. CDR3 loop: CASSYTGSGYTF. CDR3 DNA sequence: TGTGCCAGCAGTTACACAGGTTCCGGCTACACCTTC.

The chain employs TRBV10-3 and TRBJ1-4; a possible D gene is TRBD1 (5 bases). Trimming shortened V by 3 bases and J by 8 bases, and 10 bases separated the two germline ends. The germline gives CDR1 ENHRY, CDR2 SYGVKD. This CDR3 is built from 13 residues. CDR3 nucleotide sequence: TGTGCCATCAGTGAACAGGTTTTGGAAAAACTGTTTTTT. Its translation: CAISEQVLEKLFF.

The V call is TRBV18, the J call TRBJ1-5, with TRBD1 identical over 7 bases. Trimming took 3 bases from V and 7 from J; bases not matched to a gene: 9. Looked up from germline, CDR1 is KGHSH and CDR2 is LQKENI. The CDR3 spans 15 residues. CDR3 bases: TGTGCCAGCTCACCGCAATACAGGGGCGGGCAGCCCCAGCATTTT. Translating it yields CASSPQYRGGQPQHF.

This chain links TRBV13 with TRBJ1-2; D is ambiguous. V gave up 6 bases and J gave up 3 bases, with 14 bases separating them. Germline V gene data show CDR1 as PRHDT and CDR2 as FYEKMQ (reference sequence). This CDR3 is 14 amino acids long. The chain's CDR3 is CASSRTDRYYGYTF. The CDR3 DNA is TGTGCCAGCAGTCGAACCGACCGCTACTATGGCTACACCTTC. Together with reference TRBV13 and TRBJ1-2, the CDR3 gives the full variable domain: AAGVIQSPRHLIKEKRETATLKCYPIPRHDTVYWYQQGPGQDPQFLISFYEKMQSDKGSIPDRFSAQQFSDYHSELNMSSLELGDSALYFCASSRTDRYYGYTFGSGTRLTVV.

This clone came up once. Written as DNA, the CDR3 is TGCAGCGTGGGAGGATGGGCCACTGAAGCTTTCTTT. Translating it yields CSVGGWATEAFF. The rearrangement uses TRBV29-1 and TRBJ1-1; D not resolved. The germline CDR1 and CDR2 sequences are SQVTM and ANQGSEA. Trimming took off 6 bases at V and 4 bases at J, with 12 bases between the two ends. This CDR3 comprises 12 residues. The full variable domain, in which reference TRBV29-1 and TRBJ1-1 provide the parts outside the CDR3, is SAVISQKPSRDICQRGTSLTIQCQVDSQVTMMFWYRQQPGQSLTLIATANQGSEATYESGFVIDKFPISRPNLTFSTLTVSNMSPEDSSIYLCSVGGWATEAFFGQGTRLTVV.

V gene TRBV5-1 combines with J gene TRBJ1-4, with TRBD1 matching 8 bases. Germline assignment: CDR1 SGHRS and CDR2 YFSETQ. This CDR3 is built from 16 residues. Germline trimming cut 3 bases from V and 6 bases from J; bases unmatched to any gene: 10. CDR3 sequence: CASSSIYRGEDEKLFF. The CDR3 DNA follows: TGCGCCAGCAGCTCGATTTACAGGGGGGAAGATGAAAAACTGTTTTTT.

The chain employs TRBV2 and TRBJ1-3; D not resolved. This CDR3 region has 13 residues. Trimming shortened V by 6 bases and J by 0 bases, and 6 bases separated the two germline ends. Germline V gene lookup returns CDR1 SNHLY and CDR2 FYNNEI. CDR3 amino acids: CASRRDSGNTIYF. As DNA, the CDR3 is TGTGCCAGCAGGCGGGACTCTGGAAACACCATATATTTT. Looking up the rest from reference TRBV2 and TRBJ1-3 gives the full variable domain: EPEVTQTPSHQVTQMGQEVILRCVPISNHLYFYWYRQILGQKVEFLVSFYNNEISEKSEIFDDQFSVERPDGSNFTLKIRSTKLEDSAMYFCASRRDSGNTIYFGEGSWLTVV.

The CDR3: CASSIGQGGGYTF. In nucleotides, the CDR3 is TGTGCCAGCAGTATTGGACAGGGGGGTGGCTACACCTTC. The chain couples TRBV28 to TRBJ1-2, with 10 bases that match TRBD1. The CDR3 is 13 amino acids. CDR1 and CDR2 from the germline V gene are MDHEN and SYDVKM. V lost 5 bases and J lost 7; bases outside the gene matches: 4.

This chain connects TRBV7-9 to TRBJ1-3, with unresolved D. V lost 7 bases and J 8 bases, leaving 15 bases between the germline ends. The CDR3 is made up of 13 amino acids. Per the germline V gene, CDR1 is SEHNR and CDR2 is FQNEAQ (reference sequence). The CDR3 bases are TGTGCCAGCAACGGACGGGCTCCGGACACCATATATTTT. Its translation: CASNGRAPDTIYF.

The rearrangement uses TRBV2 and TRBJ1-2, with a tentative D call TRBD1 (5 bases). From germline, CDR1 is SNHLY and CDR2 FYNNEI. The CDR3 is 15 amino acids. V gave up 3 bases and J gave up 6 bases, with 17 bases separating them. The CDR3 DNA is TGTGCCAGCAGTGAGAGCGCAGGGTCTCGGAATGGCTACACCTTC. As protein: CASSESAGSRNGYTF.

The chain combines TRBV7-6 with TRBJ1-6; unclear D gene. Trimming cost V 5 bases and J 0 bases, with 8 bases left between them. Per germline, CDR1 SGHVS and CDR2 FNYEAQ. The CDR3 runs 15 residues. CDR3 amino acids: CASSIGRSYNSPLHF. In DNA form, the CDR3 reads TGTGCCAGCAGCATAGGGCGCTCCTATAATTCACCCCTCCACTTT.

This chain joins TRBV5-8 and TRBJ2-7, with D possibly TRBD2 on 7 matching bases. Germline V gene sequence: CDR1 SGHTS, CDR2 YDEGEE. The ends were cut back, 4 bases at V and 2 bases at J, with 19 bases in the middle. The length of the CDR3 is 16 residues. The CDR3 DNA is TGTGCCAGCAGCCCCCGTGGGGGGGCGCGTCCCTACGAGCAGTACTTC. Its translation: CASSPRGGARPYEQYF.

The genes are TRBV27 and TRBJ2-7, with D uncertain. Germline CDR1 MNHEY, CDR2 SMNVEV (reference sequence). V dropped 3 bases and J dropped 3 bases, with 12 bases sitting between them. The CDR3 covers 14 residues. CDR3 sequence (DNA): TGTGCCAGCAGTTTCAGGTGGCCCCTCTACGAGCAGTACTTC. Encoded protein: CASSFRWPLYEQYF.

The rearrangement links TRBV25-1 to TRBJ1-3; unclear D gene. The CDR3 sequence is 17 residues long. Germline V gene data show CDR1 as MGHDK and CDR2 as SYGVNS. Trimming stripped 4 bases from V and 0 bases from J, with 16 bases between. This chain's CDR3 is CASSGFSGAGSGNTIYF. CDR3 sequence (DNA): TGTGCCAGCAGTGGGTTCTCGGGCGCCGGCTCTGGAAACACCATATATTTT.